Shown below are 30 T cell receptor beta chains from a single sample sequenced in a study of metastatic and nonmetastatic thyroid tumors. Thyroid surgery was performed in patients who had received no treatment beforehand. Via MiXCR, TCRdb re-called the PCR reads. The table shows 39,000 or so clones, with over 40% occurring only once. Sequencing was performed on tumor tissue. These receptors came from a male donor with papillary thyroid cancer or a benign thyroid nodule (not recorded which). Some clones in this sample may be carry-over from other donors' samples.

This clone has more than one count but fewer than ten. V is TRBV12-3 or TRBV12-4 and J is TRBJ1-6, with D maybe TRBD1 (6 bases). The germline V and J ends were trimmed by 7 bases and 0 bases, with 10 bases remaining between them. This CDR3 comprises 15 residues. CDR3 bases: TGTGCCAGCACCGGACAGAGCTCCTATAATTCACCCCTCCACTTT. Translating gives CASTGQSSYNSPLHF.

The sample holds a few counts of this clone. The rearrangement links TRBV6-2 or TRBV6-3 to TRBJ2-2, with 10 bases fitting TRBD2. Germline-derived CDR1 and CDR2 are MNHEY and SVGEGT. The junction had 9 bases not matched to a gene; V was cut back by 5 bases and J by 6 bases. The CDR3 length is 16 residues. The CDR3 DNA reads TGTGCCAGCAGTAGTGGACTAGCGGAGGGTTCCGGGGAGCTGTTTTTT. Amino acid sequence: CASSSGLAEGSGELFF.

The chain has TRBV19 and TRBJ2-7; D remains unclear. The CDR3 extends over 14 amino acids. Per the germline V gene, CDR1 is LNHDA and CDR2 is SQIVND (reference sequence). Deletions cut 5 bases from V and 5 bases from J, with 16 bases between. CDR3 amino acids: CASSRASGSHEQYF. Here the CDR3 DNA reads TGTGCCAGTAGTCGGGCTAGTGGGTCCCACGAGCAGTACTTC.

The chain recombines TRBV20-1 with TRBJ2-2; TRBD2 aligns across 9 bases. CDR3 length equals 13 residues. V dropped 6 bases and J dropped 6; count of bases not matched to a gene: 5. Germline-derived CDR1 and CDR2 are DFQATT and SNEGSKA (reference sequence). In DNA, the CDR3 is TGCAGTGCGGGCAGCGGGAGGCCCGGGGAGCTGTTTTTT. It codes for CSAGSGRPGELFF.

The V gene is TRBV11-2, the J gene TRBJ1-2; 8 bases match TRBD1. J gave up 9 bases and V 5 bases, and 8 bases lay outside the gene matches. Germline assignment: CDR1 SGHAT and CDR2 FQNNGV. CDR3 length: 13 amino acids. The CDR3 region has the DNA TGTGCCAGCAGCCCTTCGGACAGGGCAAGCTACACCTTC. Translation: CASSPSDRASYTF. The variable domain in full, completed from reference TRBV11-2 and TRBJ1-2, reads EAGVAQSPRYKIIEKRQSVAFWCNPISGHATLYWYQQILGQGPKLLIQFQNNGVVDDSQLPKDRFSAERLKGVDSTLKIQPAKLEDSAVYLCASSPSDRASYTFGSGTRLTVV.

The chain is built from TRBV5-1 and TRBJ1-6; TRBD1 matches 7 bases. This CDR3 comprises 15 residues. J lost 5 bases, V lost 3 bases, and 5 bases had no gene match. Germline CDR1 is SGHRS and CDR2 is YFSETQ. The CDR3 here is CASSWRDSHNSPLHF. DNA of the CDR3: TGCGCCAGCAGCTGGAGGGACAGCCATAATTCACCCCTCCACTTT.

The chain uses TRBV6-1 and TRBJ1-6; TRBD1 aligns across 7 bases. Germline lookup yields CDR1 MNHNS and CDR2 SASEGT. Unmatched junction bases numbered 6, after V lost 6 bases and J lost 7 bases. The length of the CDR3 is 14 residues. CDR3 bases: TGTGCCAGCAGGAAGGGGGCCAACAATTCACCCCTCCACTTT. It specifies CASRKGANNSPLHF.

The chain joins TRBV20-1 to TRBJ2-7; D may correspond to TRBD1 or TRBD2 (6 bases each). In germline, CDR1 is DFQATT, CDR2 SNEGSKA (reference sequence). This CDR3 spans 15 amino acids. V shed 3 bases and J shed 0 bases, with 15 bases lying between them. CDR3 sequence reads: CSARLGAGSSYEQYF. CDR3 DNA sequence: TGCAGTGCTAGGCTGGGGGCGGGGAGCTCCTACGAGCAGTACTTC.

V gene TRBV14 combines with J gene TRBJ2-3; D gene unclear. Germline V gene lookup returns CDR1 SGHDN and CDR2 FVKESK. The CDR3 runs to 17 residues. Trimming took 0 bases from V and 2 from J, leaving 15 bases between them. The CDR3 DNA reads as TGTGCCAGCAGCCAAGATATTAGCCCAGGATACACAGATACGCAGTATTTT. Translated, it gives CASSQDISPGYTDTQYF.

V gene TRBV10-3 combines with J gene TRBJ2-3, with D unclear. V was cut by 4 bases and J by 6 bases, with 14 bases left in between. Per germline, CDR1 ENHRY and CDR2 SYGVKD. This CDR3 contains 14 residues. The CDR3 DNA is TGTGCCATCAGTGTAGGAGAGGAAGCGGATACGCAGTATTTT. Its protein is CAISVGEEADTQYF.

This clone was picked up a small number of times. This chain joins TRBV5-5 and TRBJ2-3, with a possible D match to TRBD2 (6 bases). Germline loops: CDR1 SGHKS, CDR2 YYEKEE (reference sequence). The CDR3 length is 15 residues. Between the trimmed V and J ends, which lost 4 bases and 0 bases, there was a span of 12 bases. DNA for the CDR3: TGTGCCAGCAGCGTCGGGACTTCCAGCACAGATACGCAGTATTTT. The encoded protein is CASSVGTSSTDTQYF.

The chain couples TRBV11-3 to TRBJ2-3; perhaps TRBD2 as D (6 bases). The CDR3 loop spans 12 amino acids. Germline-derived CDR1 and CDR2 are SGHNT and YENEEA. Trimming removed 1 base at V and 11 bases at J, with 10 bases between. CDR3 sequence: CASSLVAGLQYF. Here the CDR3 DNA reads TGTGCCAGCAGCTTAGTTGCGGGATTGCAGTATTTT.

The chain employs TRBV11-2 and TRBJ2-7, with TRBD2 identical over 15 bases. CDR3 length: 17 residues. Germline V gene sequence: CDR1 SGHAT, CDR2 FQNNGV. V lost 5 bases and J lost 3; bases outside the gene matches: 8. CDR3 bases: TGTGCCAGCAGCACCGGACTAGCGGGAGGGCCTGACTACGAGCAGTACTTC. Its translation is CASSTGLAGGPDYEQYF.

V is TRBV18 and J is TRBJ2-4; 10 bases align to TRBD1. Germline CDR1 is KGHSH and CDR2 is LQKENI. The CDR3 length is 14 residues. Trimming at V came to 3 bases and at J to 7 bases, leaving 3 bases not matched to a gene. The CDR3 DNA sequence: TGTGCCAGCTCACCCCGACAGGGGGCTAACATTCAGTACTTC. Encoded protein: CASSPRQGANIQYF.

This clone was observed a few times. The same CDR3 is also encoded by other DNA sequences in this sample. The CDR3 sequence is CASSEREADTQYF. CDR3 DNA sequence: TGTGCCAGCAGTGAACGGGAGGCAGATACGCAGTATTTT. The V gene is TRBV6-4, the J gene TRBJ2-3; 7 bases line up with TRBD2. The CDR3 totals 13 residues. With V trimmed by 3 bases and J by 4 bases, 1 base remained unmatched. Germline assignment: CDR1 MRHNA and CDR2 SNTAGT.

The chain has TRBV30 and TRBJ2-7; D call uncertain. Trimming shortened V by 3 bases and J by 1 base, and 10 bases separated the two germline ends. The CDR3 sequence is 13 residues long. Germline V gene sequence: CDR1 GTSNPN, CDR2 SVGIG (reference sequence). CDR3: CAWSFLSSYEQYF. The DNA for the CDR3 is TGTGCCTGGAGCTTCCTATCGTCCTACGAGCAGTACTTC.

This clone was counted a few times. The sample has other DNA sequences that encode this CDR3 too. V and J are TRBV6-2 or TRBV6-3 and TRBJ2-2; D is unclear. Germline-derived CDR1 and CDR2 are MNHEY and SVGEGT. V lost 2 bases and J 0 bases, leaving 4 bases between the germline ends. The CDR3 consists of 14 residues. The CDR3 DNA sequence: TGTGCCAGCAGTTACCGCCCGAACACCGGGGAGCTGTTTTTT. Protein product: CASSYRPNTGELFF.

There are a few counts of this clone. This sequence joins TRBV2 and TRBJ1-5; maybe TRBD1 (6 bases). V shed 4 bases and J shed 6 bases, with 10 bases lying between them. This CDR3 is 13 amino acids long. Germline V gives CDR1 SNHLY, CDR2 FYNNEI. The CDR3 spells CASSAPTGQPQHF. CDR3 sequence (DNA): TGTGCCAGCAGTGCCCCGACAGGTCAGCCCCAGCATTTT.

This clone was counted a few times. The CDR3 here is CASRLEGGQETQYF. In DNA form, the CDR3 reads TGTGCCAGCAGACTCGAGGGGGGGCAAGAGACCCAGTACTTC. This chain connects TRBV6-5 to TRBJ2-5, with a tentative D call TRBD2 (7 bases). Trimming left V 6 bases short and J 2 bases short, with 13 bases between. The CDR3 loop spans 14 amino acids. In germline, CDR1 is MNHEY, CDR2 SVGAGI.

The table lists this clone with a few counts. This chain joins TRBV6-1 and TRBJ2-1; 8 bases fit TRBD1. The CDR3 runs 14 residues. Unmatched junction bases numbered 2, after V lost 2 bases and J lost 5 bases. Germline CDR1 and CDR2: MNHNS and SASEGT. The CDR3 DNA reads TGTGCCAGCAGTGAATGGACAGGGAACAATGAGCAGTTCTTC. Translation gives CASSEWTGNNEQFF.

This clone was observed a few times. The chain joins TRBV6-5 to TRBJ2-7; 9 bases map to TRBD1. The CDR3 is 14 amino acids. Germline CDR1 reads MNHEY; CDR2 reads SVGAGI. V gave up 2 bases and J gave up 2 bases; unmatched junction bases: 1. The CDR3 DNA is TGTGCCAGCAGTTACGACAGGGGGGCCTACGAGCAGTACTTC. Amino acid sequence: CASSYDRGAYEQYF.

The rearrangement links TRBV30 to TRBJ1-2; no clear D. The V end was cut by 3 bases, the J end by 3 bases, with 17 bases between. The CDR3 sequence is 15 residues long. Germline V lookup: CDR1 GTSNPN, CDR2 SVGIG (reference sequence). The CDR3 is CAWRLPTRIDYGYTF. The DNA of the CDR3 is TGTGCCTGGAGGTTACCTACTCGAATTGACTATGGCTACACCTTC. Full variable domain (rest looked up from reference TRBV30 and TRBJ1-2): SQTIHQWPATLVQPVGSPLSLECTVEGTSNPNLYWYRQAAGRGLQLLFYSVGIGQISSEVPQNLSASRPQDRQFILSSKKLLLSDSGFYLCAWRLPTRIDYGYTFGSGTRLTVV.

This clone was found once. Here the CDR3 DNA reads TGCAGTGCTAGAGGTCCTGGGTTCTCCTACGAGCAGTACTTC. As protein: CSARGPGFSYEQYF. This chain connects TRBV20-1 to TRBJ2-7; D remains ambiguous. Trimming removed 1 base from V and 0 bases from J, with 10 bases in between. CDR1 DFQATT and CDR2 SNEGSKA come from the germline V gene (reference sequence). This CDR3 contains 14 residues.

V is TRBV11-2 and J is TRBJ2-7, with D perhaps TRBD1 (5 bases). CDR1 is SGHAT, CDR2 FQNNGV, per germline. This CDR3 comprises 15 residues. Trimming took off 0 bases at V and 4 bases at J, with 13 bases between the two ends. In DNA form, the CDR3 reads TGTGCCAGCAGCTTAGATCTAGGTAGGGGTTACGAGCAGTACTTC. It codes for CASSLDLGRGYEQYF.

This chain joins TRBV11-2 and TRBJ2-1; D is perhaps TRBD1 (6 bases). The CDR3 sequence is 13 residues long. CDR1 SGHAT and CDR2 FQNNGV come from the germline V gene. Trimming removed 2 bases at V and 5 bases at J, with 7 bases between. As DNA, the CDR3 is TGTGCCAGCAGCTTAAACAGGGACAATGAGCAGTTCTTC. This gives the protein CASSLNRDNEQFF. The full variable domain, its missing parts supplied by reference TRBV11-2 and TRBJ2-1, is EAGVAQSPRYKIIEKRQSVAFWCNPISGHATLYWYQQILGQGPKLLIQFQNNGVVDDSQLPKDRFSAERLKGVDSTLKIQPAKLEDSAVYLCASSLNRDNEQFFGPGTRLTVL.

In this sample, this clone turned up a few times. This chain joins TRBV6-1 and TRBJ2-1; D remains unclear. V lost 8 bases and J 6 bases, leaving 11 bases between the germline ends. The germline V gene has CDR1 MNHNS and CDR2 SASEGT. The length of the CDR3 is 12 residues. CDR3 in DNA: TGTGCCAGCCGCCGTGTAAGCAATGAGCAGTTCTTC. It specifies CASRRVSNEQFF.

The CDR3 here is CASSEGQRMYEQYF. For the CDR3, the DNA is TGTGCCAGCAGTGAAGGACAGCGGATGTACGAGCAGTACTTC. The chain has TRBV6-1 and TRBJ2-7, with D possibly called TRBD1 or TRBD2 (5 bases each). The CDR3 runs to 14 residues. Germline CDR1 MNHNS, CDR2 SASEGT. The V end was cut by 1 base, the J end by 4 bases, with 11 bases between.

This clone was counted only a few times. The genes are TRBV28 and TRBJ2-1; D is undetermined. The CDR3 totals 12 residues. V lost 4 bases and J lost 4, with 5 bases in between. Germline V gene sequence: CDR1 MDHEN, CDR2 SYDVKM. The CDR3: CASSSQYNEQFF. CDR3 DNA sequence: TGTGCCAGCAGTTCTCAGTACAATGAGCAGTTCTTC.

There are a few counts of this clone. The J gene is TRBJ1-5, the V gene TRBV11-2; D is perhaps TRBD1 (6 bases). This CDR3 contains 16 residues. Trimming stripped 4 bases from V and 1 base from J, with 14 bases between. Germline loops: CDR1 SGHAT, CDR2 FQNNGV. The CDR3 nucleotides read TGTGCCAGCAGCTCGTCAGGGGATTCGAGCAATCAGCCCCAGCATTTT. This gives the protein CASSSSGDSSNQPQHF.

This clone was recorded a few times. J is TRBJ1-2 and V is TRBV15, with D maybe TRBD1 (6 bases). Per the germline V gene, CDR1 is LNHNV and CDR2 is YYDKDF (reference sequence). With 5 bases removed from V and 8 bases from J, the gap between germline ends came to 21 bases. The CDR3 extends over 15 amino acids. The CDR3 DNA follows: TGTGCCACCAGCGAGGGGGGAGGCGCCTTATTGGGCTACACCTTC. This encodes CATSEGGGALLGYTF.